This T cell receptor (beta chain) derives from a study of chemoradiotherapy in HPV16-positive cancers. Produced via immunoSEQ multiplex PCR; TCRdb's table is partial and in-frame only. The sample shows over 35,000 clones, 65% to 80% of them seen only once. The CDR3 is 13 residues long. Germline CDR1 reads SGHRS; CDR2 reads YFSETQ. Trimming took 2 bases from V and 6 from J, leaving 8 bases between them. The TCR originated in a human donor with HPV-associated anogenital cancer. The chain carries TRBV5-1 and TRBJ1-4, with D possibly being TRBD1 (5 bases). Sample: blood, taken from a patient who underwent chemoradiotherapy. The CDR3 DNA reads as TGCGCCAGCAGCTTAGGCAGGGATGAAAAACTGTTTTTT. Its protein product is CASSLGRDEKLFF. The whole variable domain, remainder taken from reference TRBV5-1 and TRBJ1-4, is KAGVTQTPRYLIKTRGQQVTLSCSPISGHRSVSWYQQTPGQGLQFLFEYFSETQRNKGNFPGRFSGRQFSNSRSEMNVSTLELGDSALYLCASSLGRDEKLFFGSGTQLSVL.